Listed here are 11 T cell receptor beta chains from one sample, sequenced in a study of blood T cell repertoires in COVID-19 (TCRdb year 2020). The receptor library was made with the immunoSEQ multiplex PCR assay. Sourced from immuneACCESS, this table was stored by TCRdb with only in-frame sequences that have V and J called. A share of the clones is absent; for the studies checked, an unresolved V gene accounts for under half, and the remainder has no known explanation. Across this sample there are about 150,000 clones, with 78% seen only once. The ten largest clones represent roughly 1.5% of the sample. The sequencing input was peripheral blood. These receptors came from a man aged 80 or over with acute or convalescent COVID-19.

The chain carries TRBV5-4 and TRBJ2-4; D possibly corresponds to TRBD1 (6 bases). Germline-derived CDR1 and CDR2 are SGHNT and YYREEE (reference sequence). Trimming took off 4 bases at V and 5 bases at J, with 16 bases between the two ends. The CDR3 loop spans 15 amino acids. CDR3 nucleotide sequence: TGTGCCAGCAGCCCTGGACCCGCAGGGGAAAACATTCAGTACTTC. Its translation: CASSPGPAGENIQYF.

This clone was detected only once. The rearrangement links TRBV5-8 to TRBJ1-5, with TRBD1 matching over 10 bases. In germline, CDR1 is SGHTS, CDR2 YDEGEE. The CDR3 extends over 16 amino acids. J was trimmed by 0 bases and V by 4 bases; bases with no gene match: 4. CDR3 nucleotides: TGTGCCAGCAGCCGGGACAGGGGCAATAGCAATCAGCCCCAGCATTTT. Translation gives CASSRDRGNSNQPQHF.

CDR3 loop: CASSPQGRNRFAYNSPLHF. DNA of the CDR3: TGCGCCAGCAGTCCACAGGGAAGGAATCGGTTCGCCTATAATTCACCCCTCCACTTT. This chain connects TRBV10-2 to TRBJ1-6; D is perhaps TRBD1 (6 bases). With 5 bases removed from V and 2 bases from J, the gap between germline ends came to 22 bases. The CDR3 length is 19 residues. The germline V gene has CDR1 WSHSY and CDR2 SAAADI.

The rearrangement joins TRBV5-4 to TRBJ2-2; TRBD1 aligns across 7 bases. This CDR3 is built from 16 residues. Looked up from germline, CDR1 is SGHNT and CDR2 is YYREEE (reference sequence). After removal of 6 bases from V and 0 bases from J, the junction contained 8 bases not matched to a gene. The CDR3 here is CASTIGRGPNTGELFF. The CDR3, as DNA: TGTGCCAGCACCATCGGAAGGGGGCCGAACACCGGGGAGCTGTTTTTT.

This clone occurred a few times. The sample has other DNA sequences that encode this CDR3 too. This sequence joins TRBV28 and TRBJ2-7; 9 bases fit TRBD2. The V and J ends lost 6 bases and 2 bases, in that order; junction bases with no gene match: 5. The CDR3 totals 14 residues. The germline V gene has CDR1 MDHEN and CDR2 SYDVKM. CDR3 loop: CASSRLAGPYEQYV. The CDR3 DNA follows: TGTGCCAGCAGCCGGCTAGCGGGGCCCTACGAGCAGTACGTC.

The chain joins TRBV29-1 to TRBJ2-1, with D possibly being TRBD2 (6 bases). The V end was cut by 6 bases, the J end by 8 bases, with 14 bases between. Germline assignment: CDR1 SQVTM and CDR2 ANQGSEA. This CDR3 is 12 amino acids long. CDR3: CSVATSIYEQFF. Here the CDR3 DNA reads TGCAGCGTAGCGACTAGTATTTATGAGCAGTTCTTC.

The chain links TRBV19 to TRBJ2-1, with 7 bases that match TRBD2. The CDR3 is 13 amino acids. Germline V gene lookup returns CDR1 LNHDA and CDR2 SQIVND (reference sequence). Trimming took 7 bases from V and 4 from J; bases not matched to a gene: 4. As DNA, the CDR3 is TGTGCCAGTATAGGACTAGGATACAATGAGCAGTTCTTC. Translating gives CASIGLGYNEQFF.

In its sample, this clone was seen once. The rearrangement joins TRBV19 to TRBJ1-5; 8 bases are a match to TRBD1. Trimming cost V 10 bases and J 2 bases; bases outside gene matches: 7. There are 14 residues in the CDR3. Germline V lookup: CDR1 LNHDA, CDR2 SQIVND (reference sequence). The chain's CDR3 is CATETGEGNQPQHF. CDR3 in DNA: TGTGCCACCGAGACAGGGGAGGGCAATCAGCCCCAGCATTTT.

Here the CDR3 DNA reads TGTGCCAGCAGCTTAGAACAGGGGAACACCGGGGAGCTGTTTTTT. Encoded protein: CASSLEQGNTGELFF. The chain links TRBV13 to TRBJ2-2; the D gene is possibly TRBD1 (6 bases). The germline CDR1 and CDR2 sequences are PRHDT and FYEKMQ (reference sequence). The CDR3 sequence is 15 residues long. Trimming left V 1 base short and J 1 base short, with 7 bases between.

The gene calls are TRBV5-4 and TRBJ1-2; D is unclear. The CDR3 contains 14 residues. V was clipped by 0 bases and J by 2 bases, with 8 bases between them. CDR1 and CDR2 (germline): SGHNT, YYREEE (reference sequence). CDR3 region: CASSLEQANYGYTF. Here the CDR3 DNA reads TGTGCCAGCAGCTTGGAGCAGGCGAACTATGGCTACACCTTC.

This rearrangement joins TRBV15 to TRBJ2-2, with 8 bases lining up with TRBD1. Germline V gene data show CDR1 as LNHNV and CDR2 as YYDKDF (reference sequence). There are 14 residues in the CDR3. Trimming cost V 5 bases and J 5 bases; bases outside gene matches: 4. DNA of the CDR3: TGTGCCACCAGCGCCCGACAGGGGACCGGGGAGCTGTTTTTT. Its translation is CATSARQGTGELFF. Full variable domain (outside the CDR3, taken from reference TRBV15 and TRBJ2-2): DAMVIQNPRYQVTQFGKPVTLSCSQTLNHNVMYWYQQKSSQAPKLLFHYYDKDFNNEADTPDNFQSRRPNTSFCFLDIRSPGLGDTAMYLCATSARQGTGELFFGEGSRLTVL.